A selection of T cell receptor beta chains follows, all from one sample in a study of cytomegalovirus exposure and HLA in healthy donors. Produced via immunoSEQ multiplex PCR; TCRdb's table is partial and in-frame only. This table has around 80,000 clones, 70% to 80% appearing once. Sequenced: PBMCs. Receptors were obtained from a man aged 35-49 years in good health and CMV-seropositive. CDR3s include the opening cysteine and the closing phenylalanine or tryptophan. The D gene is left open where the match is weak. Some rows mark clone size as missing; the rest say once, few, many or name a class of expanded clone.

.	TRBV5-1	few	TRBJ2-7	CASSFQGSTYEQYF	TGCGCCAGCAGCTTTCAGGGATCGACATACGAGCAGTACTTC
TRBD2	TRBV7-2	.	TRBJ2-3	CASSLDPSGGFTDTQYF	TGTGCCAGCAGCTTAGACCCTAGCGGGGGCTTCACAGATACGCAGTATTTT
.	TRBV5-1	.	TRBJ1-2	CASSLAVEGVGYTF	TGCGCCAGCAGCTTGGCCGTGGAGGGTGTTGGCTACACCTTC
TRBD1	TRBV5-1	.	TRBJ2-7	CASSPGTAPSYEQYF	TGCGCCAGCAGCCCCGGGACAGCTCCCTCCTACGAGCAGTACTTC
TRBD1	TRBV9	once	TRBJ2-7	CASSPYWTGGGEQYF	TGTGCCAGCAGCCCCTACTGGACAGGGGGCGGCGAGCAGTACTTC
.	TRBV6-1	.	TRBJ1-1	CASSVSDTEAFF	TGTGCCAGCAGTGTGTCAGACACTGAAGCTTTCTTT
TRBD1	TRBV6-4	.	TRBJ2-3	CASSDGQGSDTQYF	TGTGCCAGCAGTGATGGACAGGGATCAGATACGCAGTATTTT
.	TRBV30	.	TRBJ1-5	CAWSVAGSNQPQHF	TGTGCCTGGAGTGTAGCGGGTTCCAATCAGCCCCAGCATTTT
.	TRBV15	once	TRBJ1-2	CATSFRQSGYTF	TGTGCCACCAGCTTCCGACAGAGCGGCTACACCTTC
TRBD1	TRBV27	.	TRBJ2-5	CASQDRKETQYF	TGTGCCAGCCAGGACAGGAAAGAGACCCAGTACTTC
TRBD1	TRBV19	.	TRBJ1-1	CASSPTGAGGGEAFF	TGTGCCAGTAGTCCTACAGGGGCCGGAGGAGGTGAGGCTTTCTTT
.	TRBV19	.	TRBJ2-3	CASTTWGGQGTDTQYF	TGTGCCAGTACCACGTGGGGGGGACAGGGCACAGATACGCAGTATTTT
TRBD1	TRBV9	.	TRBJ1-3	CASGSYSRTGGNTIYF	TGTGCCAGCGGCTCTTACTCTAGGACAGGCGGAAACACCATATATTTT
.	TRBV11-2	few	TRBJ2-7	CASSLRQISYEQYF	TGTGCCAGCAGCCTTCGACAGATCTCCTACGAGCAGTACTTC
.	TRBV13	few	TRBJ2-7	CASSRAGASYEQYF	TGTGCCAGCAGCCGGGCGGGGGCCTCCTACGAGCAGTACTTC
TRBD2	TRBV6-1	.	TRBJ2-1	CASSAIGLAGNNEQFF	TGTGCCAGCAGTGCCATCGGACTAGCGGGTAACAATGAGCAGTTCTTC
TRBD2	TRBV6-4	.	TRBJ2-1	CASSDGASGYNEQFF	TGTGCCAGCAGTGACGGGGCTAGCGGTTACAATGAGCAGTTCTTC
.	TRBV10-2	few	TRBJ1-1	CASSEAAPEAFF	TGCGCCAGCAGTGAAGCCGCTCCCGAAGCTTTCTTT
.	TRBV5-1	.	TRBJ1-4	CASRQGGATNEKLFF	TGCGCCAGCAGGCAGGGTGGAGCAACTAATGAAAAACTGTTTTTT
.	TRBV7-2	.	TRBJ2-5	CASSWGGRGWGKTQYF	TGTGCCAGCAGCTGGGGCGGCAGGGGTTGGGGAAAGACCCAGTACTTC
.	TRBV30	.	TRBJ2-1	CAWSHYGESYNEQFF	TGTGCCTGGAGCCATTACGGGGAATCCTACAATGAGCAGTTCTTC
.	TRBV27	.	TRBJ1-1	CASKGDVVNTEAFF	TGTGCCAGCAAAGGGGATGTGGTGAACACTGAAGCTTTCTTT
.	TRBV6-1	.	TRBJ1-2	CASRRSGEYTF	TGTGCCAGCAGGCGATCAGGGGAATACACCTTC
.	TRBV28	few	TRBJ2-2	CASSLRGTGELFF	TGTGCCAGCAGTTTAAGGGGCACCGGGGAGCTGTTTTTT
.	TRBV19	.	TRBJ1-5	CASSMFEGGGQPQHF	TGTGCCAGTAGTATGTTTGAAGGAGGCGGTCAGCCCCAGCATTTT
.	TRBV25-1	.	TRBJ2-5	CASSEYSSKETQYF	TGTGCCAGCAGTGAATATTCCAGTAAAGAGACCCAGTACTTC
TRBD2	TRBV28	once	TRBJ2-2	CASRLADTGELFF	TGTGCCAGCAGACTAGCGGACACCGGGGAGCTGTTTTTT
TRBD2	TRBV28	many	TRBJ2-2	CASSSLAGGPAGELFF	TGTGCCAGCAGCTCACTAGCGGGGGGGCCGGCCGGGGAGCTGTTTTTT
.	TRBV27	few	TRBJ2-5	CASSPRDGSREPQYF	TGTGCCAGCAGTCCGCGGGACGGCTCTCGAGAGCCCCAGTACTTC
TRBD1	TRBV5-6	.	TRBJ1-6	CASSFAQGVFDSPLHF	TGTGCCAGCAGCTTTGCGCAGGGGGTGTTTGATTCACCCCTCCACTTT
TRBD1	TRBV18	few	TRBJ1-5	CASSPGTGGVNQPQHF	TGTGCCAGCTCACCAGGTACAGGGGGAGTCAATCAGCCCCAGCATTTT
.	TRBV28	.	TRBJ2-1	CASSLLTGSDNEQFF	TGTGCCAGCAGTTTGCTTACCGGGAGTGACAATGAGCAGTTCTTC
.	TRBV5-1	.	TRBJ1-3	CASSLGSSRNTIYF	TGCGCCAGCAGCTTGGGGAGCTCTAGAAACACCATATATTTT
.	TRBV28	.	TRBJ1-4	CASSRGGSNEKLFF	TGTGCCAGCAGTCGGGGGGGATCTAATGAAAAACTGTTTTTT
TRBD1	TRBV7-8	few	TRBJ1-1	CASSSPSGQGARPFF	TGTGCCAGCAGCTCCCCCTCCGGGCAGGGGGCGAGGCCTTTCTTT
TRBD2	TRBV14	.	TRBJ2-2	CASSQEAGPGELFF	TGTGCCAGCAGCCAAGAAGCGGGGCCCGGGGAGCTGTTTTTT
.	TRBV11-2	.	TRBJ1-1	CASSLSEVTEAFF	TGTGCCAGCAGCCTCTCGGAGGTCACTGAAGCTTTCTTT
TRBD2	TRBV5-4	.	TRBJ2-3	CASSRWAGGQTDTQYF	TGTGCCAGCAGCCGGTGGGCGGGGGGGCAAACAGATACGCAGTATTTT
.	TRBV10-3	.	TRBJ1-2	CAIDRGSSGYTF	TGTGCCATCGACAGAGGATCGTCTGGCTACACCTTC
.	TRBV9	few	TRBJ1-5	CASSVDTGNQPQHF	TGTGCCAGCAGCGTAGATACGGGGAATCAGCCCCAGCATTTT
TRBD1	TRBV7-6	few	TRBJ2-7	CASSLGQGATEQYF	TGTGCCAGCAGCTTAGGACAGGGTGCTACCGAGCAGTACTTC
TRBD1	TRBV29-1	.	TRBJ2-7	CSVALRTGPLEQYF	TGCAGCGTTGCTCTCCGGACAGGCCCTCTCGAGCAGTACTTC
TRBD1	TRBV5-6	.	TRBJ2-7	CASSPGQGAQEQYF	TGTGCCAGCAGCCCGGGCCAGGGGGCTCAAGAGCAGTACTTC
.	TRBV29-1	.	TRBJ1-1	CSVRIGAPGAFF	TGCAGCGTTCGTATAGGGGCGCCGGGAGCTTTCTTT
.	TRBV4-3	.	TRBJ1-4	CASSQLGLRTTNEKLFF	TGCGCCAGCAGCCAACTTGGCCTCAGGACAACTAATGAAAAACTGTTTTTT